The 8 T cell receptor beta chains given below trace back to one sample, sequenced in a study of cytomegalovirus exposure and HLA in healthy donors. PCR amplification relied on 60 Vbeta primers (plus 13 Jbeta primers). Repertoires were generated with immunoSEQ multiplex PCR, while TCRdb's copy carries only in-frame clones and drops some. Here the sample spans 150,000 to 200,000 clones, approximately 80% being singletons. The sequenced sample consisted of PBMCs. These receptors all stem from a woman aged 18-35 years in good health and CMV-seropositive.

This clone was counted between two and nine times. The genes are TRBV10-2 and TRBJ1-2; D is undetermined. In germline, CDR1 is WSHSY, CDR2 SAAADI. The CDR3 runs to 15 residues. The V and J ends lost 2 bases and 3 bases respectively, with 13 bases between them. The CDR3 sequence: CASSETPRQHYGYTF. The CDR3 DNA reads as TGCGCCAGCAGTGAGACCCCGAGGCAGCACTATGGCTACACCTTC.

Notes on this clone: The junction departs from germline at one end; a sequencing error may be responsible. The rearrangement uses TRBV7-8 and TRBJ2-1; TRBD2 matches at 11 bases. The CDR3 is made up of 17 amino acids. Looked up from germline, CDR1 is SGHVS and CDR2 is FQNEAQ. DNA of the CDR3: TGTGCCAGCAGATTAGGGTTACTAGCGGGGGCCTACAATGAGCAGTTCTTC. Translation: CASRLGLLAGAYNEQFF.

This clone was seen a handful of times. V and J are TRBV7-2 and TRBJ1-4, with 7 bases fitting TRBD1. Germline V gene data show CDR1 as SGHTA and CDR2 as FQGNSA. Trimming at V came to 1 base and at J to 4 bases, leaving 3 bases not matched to a gene. This CDR3 contains 15 residues. In DNA, the CDR3 is TGTGCCAGCAGCTTAGGACAGGGTTATAATGAAAAACTGTTTTTT. Amino acids: CASSLGQGYNEKLFF.

The rearrangement links TRBV5-6 to TRBJ1-5; D is perhaps TRBD1 (5 bases). Trimming removed 0 bases from V and 7 bases from J, with 14 bases in between. Germline-derived CDR1 and CDR2 are SGHDT and YYEEEE. The CDR3 has 15 residues. The DNA of the CDR3 is TGTGCCAGCAGCTTGGAGGCCGGCCGGGGGCAGCCCCAGCATTTT. This sequence encodes CASSLEAGRGQPQHF. The complete variable domain, with remaining parts taken from reference TRBV5-6 and TRBJ1-5, reads DAGVTQSPTHLIKTRGQQVTLRCSPKSGHDTVSWYQQALGQGPQFIFQYYEEEERQRGNFPDRFSGHQFPNYSSELNVNALLLGDSALYLCASSLEAGRGQPQHFGDGTRLSIL.

The gene calls are TRBV19 and TRBJ2-7, with TRBD1 identical over 8 bases. Germline V gene sequence: CDR1 LNHDA, CDR2 SQIVND (reference sequence). The CDR3 totals 16 residues. V was clipped by 10 bases and J by 5 bases; unmatched bases: 19. The CDR3 protein is CATKVGTGTGPHEQYF. The CDR3 nucleotides are TGTGCCACCAAAGTGGGGACCGGGACAGGCCCCCACGAGCAGTACTTC.

V is TRBV5-6 and J is TRBJ1-2; a weak D match, TRBD1 (6 bases). From germline, CDR1 is SGHDT and CDR2 YYEEEE. The CDR3 totals 11 residues. V dropped 3 bases and J dropped 6 bases, with 6 bases sitting between them. CDR3 loop: CASSSGDGYTF. The CDR3, as DNA: TGTGCCAGCAGCTCAGGGGATGGCTACACCTTC.

The chain carries TRBV27 and TRBJ1-1; D unclear. The CDR3 spans 15 residues. Germline V gene sequence: CDR1 MNHEY, CDR2 SMNVEV (reference sequence). V was pared by 5 bases and J by 4 bases, with 17 bases between. CDR3 in amino acids: CASSPIIVGVTEAFF. DNA for the CDR3: TGTGCCAGCAGTCCGATCATAGTCGGGGTCACTGAAGCTTTCTTT.

The chain combines TRBV5-1 with TRBJ2-5, with D possibly being TRBD1 (5 bases). This CDR3 region has 16 residues. Trimming removed 1 base at V and 2 bases at J, with 15 bases between. CDR1 is SGHRS and CDR2 is YFSETQ in the germline V gene. CDR3 amino acids: CASSLRGTIPQETQYF. The CDR3, as DNA: TGCGCCAGCAGCTTGAGGGGAACAATCCCACAAGAGACCCAGTACTTC. Full variable domain (rest looked up from reference TRBV5-1 and TRBJ2-5): KAGVTQTPRYLIKTRGQQVTLSCSPISGHRSVSWYQQTPGQGLQFLFEYFSETQRNKGNFPGRFSGRQFSNSRSEMNVSTLELGDSALYLCASSLRGTIPQETQYFGPGTRLLVL.